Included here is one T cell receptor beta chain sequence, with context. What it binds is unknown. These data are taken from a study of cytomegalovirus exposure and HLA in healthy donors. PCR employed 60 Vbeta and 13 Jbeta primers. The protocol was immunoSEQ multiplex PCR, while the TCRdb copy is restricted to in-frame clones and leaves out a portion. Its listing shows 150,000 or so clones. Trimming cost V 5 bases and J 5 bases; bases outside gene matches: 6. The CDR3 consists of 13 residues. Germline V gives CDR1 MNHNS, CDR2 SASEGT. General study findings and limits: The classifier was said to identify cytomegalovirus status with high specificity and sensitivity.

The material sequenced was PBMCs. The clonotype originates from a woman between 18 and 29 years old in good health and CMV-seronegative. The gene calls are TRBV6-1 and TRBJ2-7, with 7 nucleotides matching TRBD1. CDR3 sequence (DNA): TGTGCCAGCAGTAGCAACAGGGGCAACGAGCAGTACTTC. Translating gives CASSSNRGNEQYF.